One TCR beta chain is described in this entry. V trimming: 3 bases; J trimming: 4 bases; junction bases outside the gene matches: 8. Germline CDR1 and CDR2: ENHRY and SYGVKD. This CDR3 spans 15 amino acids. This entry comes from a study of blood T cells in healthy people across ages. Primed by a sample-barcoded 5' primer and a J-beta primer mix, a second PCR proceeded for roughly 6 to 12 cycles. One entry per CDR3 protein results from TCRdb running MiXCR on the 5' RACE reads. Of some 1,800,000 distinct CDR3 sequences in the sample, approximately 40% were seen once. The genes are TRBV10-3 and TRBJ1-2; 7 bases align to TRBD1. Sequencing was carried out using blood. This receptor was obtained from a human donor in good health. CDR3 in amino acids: CAISDLLRDSYGYTF. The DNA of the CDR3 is TGTGCCATCAGTGACCTTCTACGGGACAGCTATGGCTACACCTTC.